This T cell receptor beta chain emerged from a study of CD8 T cells in ankylosing spondylitis. Trimming took 6 bases from V and 0 from J, leaving 11 bases between them. The CDR3 runs to 14 residues. This clonotype was seen repeatedly, ten times or more. TCRdb processed the 5' RACE reads anew with MiXCR; each CDR3 protein has one entry. The sample yields 210,000 or so distinct CDR3 sequences, 20% to 30% seen once. V usage is TRBV12-3 or TRBV12-4 and J usage is TRBJ1-1; TRBD1 might be the D (5 bases). Sequenced: blood, either unsorted or a sorted T cell fraction (not recorded which). The clonotype originates from a male donor with ankylosing spondylitis or in good health (not recorded which). This CDR3 is CASRPTAMNTEAFF. The CDR3 DNA is TGTGCCAGCAGGCCGACAGCGATGAACACTGAAGCTTTCTTT.